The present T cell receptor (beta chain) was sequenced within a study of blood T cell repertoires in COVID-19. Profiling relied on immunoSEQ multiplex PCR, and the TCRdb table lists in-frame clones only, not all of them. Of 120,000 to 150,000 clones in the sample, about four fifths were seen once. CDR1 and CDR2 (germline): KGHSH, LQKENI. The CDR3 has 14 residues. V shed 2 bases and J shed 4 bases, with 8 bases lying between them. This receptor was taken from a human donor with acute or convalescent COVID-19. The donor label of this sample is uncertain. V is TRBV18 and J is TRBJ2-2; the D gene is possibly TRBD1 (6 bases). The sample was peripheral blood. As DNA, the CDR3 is TGTGCCAGCTCACCAGGACAGCCCACCGGGGAGCTGTTTTTT. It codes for CASSPGQPTGELFF.